This passage covers 14 T cell receptor beta chains from one sample sequenced in a study of T cell repertoires in cytomegalovirus infection. TCRdb itself ran the reads through MiXCR, one entry per CDR3 protein. Here the sample spans roughly 310,000 distinct CDR3 sequences, roughly 15% being singletons. Sequenced input: PBMCs. The receptor source for this set is a human donor in good health (CMV status not recorded). Some clones in this sample may be carry-over from other donors' samples.

The chain uses TRBV4-2 and TRBJ2-5; 10 bases map to TRBD1. Germline V CDR1 and CDR2: LGHNA, YNFKEQ. J was trimmed by 1 base and V by 1 base; bases with no gene match: 3. The CDR3 is made up of 16 amino acids. This chain's CDR3 is CASSQGDRGSQETQYF. CDR3 DNA sequence: TGTGCCAGCAGCCAAGGGGACAGGGGAAGCCAAGAGACCCAGTACTTC.

This clonotype has just a few counts. The chain uses TRBV29-1 and TRBJ2-5, with unresolved D. The CDR3 is 14 residues long. V gave up 0 bases and J gave up 0 bases, with 8 bases separating them. Germline loops: CDR1 SQVTM, CDR2 ANQGSEA. DNA of the CDR3: TGCAGCGTTGAAGATCTCGGAAACCAAGAGACCCAGTACTTC. It is translated as CSVEDLGNQETQYF.

The table lists this clonotype with a few counts. The rearrangement links TRBV2 to TRBJ1-5; D is uncertain. The germline V gene encodes CDR1 SNHLY and CDR2 FYNNEI. The CDR3 covers 15 residues. The germline V and J ends were trimmed by 4 bases and 5 bases, with 15 bases remaining between them. The CDR3: CASSVEVAGHQPQHF. The CDR3 DNA follows: TGTGCCAGCAGTGTGGAGGTGGCTGGGCATCAGCCCCAGCATTTT.

This clonotype was seen ten or more times. The gene calls are TRBV20-1 and TRBJ2-7; a possible D gene is TRBD1 (5 bases). The germline V and J ends were trimmed by 0 bases and 1 base, with 13 bases remaining between them. The CDR3 loop spans 15 amino acids. CDR1 is DFQATT and CDR2 is SNEGSKA in the germline V gene (reference sequence). CDR3 in amino acids: CSARDPKRQSYEQYF. DNA of the CDR3: TGCAGTGCTAGAGACCCCAAGAGACAGTCCTACGAGCAGTACTTC.

This chain uses TRBV27 with TRBJ1-1, with TRBD1 identical over 9 bases. The germline V gene has CDR1 MNHEY and CDR2 SMNVEV (reference sequence). J gave up 11 bases and V 6 bases, and 10 bases lay outside the gene matches. The CDR3 length is 13 residues. As DNA, the CDR3 is TGTGCCAGCAGACGGGACAGGGCCTCGCTGGCTTTCTTT. It specifies CASRRDRASLAFF.

As regards this clonotype: The germline gene is not matched at one end of the junction; a read error may be the cause. The V call is TRBV6-8, the J call TRBJ1-2, with D hard to call. Germline V gene sequence: CDR1 MNHGY, CDR2 SAAAGT. This CDR3 contains 13 residues. DNA of the CDR3: TGTGCCAGCAGTACCGGGATGGAGTATGGCTACAACTTC. Protein product: CASSTGMEYGYNF.

The rearrangement uses TRBV7-6 and TRBJ2-2, with TRBD2 matching 7 bases. The CDR3 is 13 amino acids. CDR1 SGHVS and CDR2 FNYEAQ come from the germline V gene. With 11 bases clipped from V and 2 bases from J, the junction kept 5 bases outside the gene matches. CDR3 sequence: CASGTINTGELFF. For the CDR3, the DNA is TGTGCCTCCGGGACTATAAACACCGGGGAGCTGTTTTTT. Full variable domain (rest looked up from reference TRBV7-6 and TRBJ2-2): GAGVSQSPRYKVTKRGQDVALRCDPISGHVSLYWYRQALGQGPEFLTYFNYEAQQDKSGLPNDRFSAERPEGSISTLTIQRTEQRDSAMYRCASGTINTGELFFGEGSRLTVL.

The sample holds a few counts of this clonotype. This chain connects TRBV18 to TRBJ2-3, with unresolved D. The CDR3 consists of 16 residues. The germline V and J ends were trimmed by 0 bases and 2 bases, with 12 bases remaining between them. CDR1 and CDR2 (germline): KGHSH, LQKENI. In DNA, the CDR3 is TGTGCCAGCTCACCACCGTTATCGGGTTTCACAGATACGCAGTATTTT. As protein: CASSPPLSGFTDTQYF.

V usage is TRBV28 and J usage is TRBJ2-2; D ambiguous. The V end was cut by 5 bases, the J end by 1 base, with 14 bases between. In germline, CDR1 is MDHEN, CDR2 SYDVKM. This CDR3 is 16 amino acids long. The chain's CDR3 is CASSPTQNKNTGELFF. DNA for the CDR3: TGTGCCAGCAGTCCCACACAGAACAAGAACACCGGGGAGCTGTTTTTT.

The chain joins TRBV5-5 to TRBJ2-5; D gene unclear. Germline CDR1 SGHKS, CDR2 YYEKEE (reference sequence). V dropped 2 bases and J dropped 2 bases, with 7 bases sitting between them. CDR3 length: 13 residues. CDR3 DNA: TGTGCCAGCAGCTTTTCCAGACAAGAGACCCAGTACTTC. Translated, it gives CASSFSRQETQYF.

This clonotype has ten or more counts. The chain joins TRBV12-3 or TRBV12-4 to TRBJ1-1, with a weak D call TRBD1 (6 bases). This CDR3 spans 14 amino acids. The V end lost 7 bases, the J end lost 4 bases, and 16 bases lay between the germline ends. Written as DNA, the CDR3 is TGTGCCAGCAAAAAGGGGGGGTCGCCCACTGAAGCTTTCTTT. This translates into CASKKGGSPTEAFF.

The chain recombines TRBV11-1 with TRBJ2-7; 11 positions agree with TRBD2. Germline V gene sequence: CDR1 SGHAT, CDR2 FQDESV (reference sequence). Losses at the gene ends were 5 bases for V and 3 bases for J; bases not matched to a gene: 9. The CDR3 consists of 16 residues. The DNA for the CDR3 is TGTGCCAGCAGCCCCCGGTCCGGGACTAGCGGCTACGAGCAGTACTTC. This gives the protein CASSPRSGTSGYEQYF.

This clonotype turned up a few times. J is TRBJ1-5 and V is TRBV19; D ambiguous. Germline V gives CDR1 LNHDA, CDR2 SQIVND (reference sequence). The CDR3 loop spans 16 amino acids. The V end was cut by 3 bases, the J end by 2 bases, with 14 bases between. The CDR3 bases are TGTGCCAGTAGTATCTATCCTGACACGGGCAATCAGCCCCAGCATTTT. Its translation is CASSIYPDTGNQPQHF.

The gene calls are TRBV7-2 and TRBJ2-2, with 9 bases aligning to TRBD2. Germline V gives CDR1 SGHTA, CDR2 FQGNSA. The CDR3 sequence is 17 residues long. V trimming: 1 base; J trimming: 7 bases; junction bases outside the gene matches: 10. The CDR3 reads CASSLGGGGDLFGELFF. DNA of the CDR3: TGTGCCAGCAGCTTAGGGGGCGGGGGGGATTTGTTCGGGGAGCTGTTTTTT.